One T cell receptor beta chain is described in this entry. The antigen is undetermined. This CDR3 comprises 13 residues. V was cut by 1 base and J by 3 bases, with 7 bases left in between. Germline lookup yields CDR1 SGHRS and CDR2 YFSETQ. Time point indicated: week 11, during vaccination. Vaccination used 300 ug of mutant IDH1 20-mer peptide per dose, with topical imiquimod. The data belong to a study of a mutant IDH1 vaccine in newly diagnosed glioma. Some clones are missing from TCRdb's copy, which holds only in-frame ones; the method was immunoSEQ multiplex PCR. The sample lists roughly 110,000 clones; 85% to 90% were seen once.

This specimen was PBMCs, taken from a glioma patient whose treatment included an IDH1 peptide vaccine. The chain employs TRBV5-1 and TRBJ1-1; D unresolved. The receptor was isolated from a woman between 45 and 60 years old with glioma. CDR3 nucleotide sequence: TGCGCCAGCAGCTTGCGACTTGACACTGAAGCTTTCTTT. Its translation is CASSLRLDTEAFF.